The 2 T cell receptor beta chains reported below all come from one sample, sequenced in a study of blood T cell repertoires in COVID-19. Clones were sequenced by immunoSEQ multiplex PCR, and TCRdb holds only the in-frame ones, with some missing. The sample comprises 200,000 to 250,000 clones, about 82% of which are singletons, and roughly 5.2% rests with the top ten. Specimen: peripheral blood. All receptors come from a woman of 80 years or more with COVID-19, enrolled during active disease.

V gene TRBV7-7 combines with J gene TRBJ2-1, with 8 bases identical to TRBD2. The germline gives CDR1 SSHAT, CDR2 FNYEAQ (reference sequence). Losses at the gene ends were 3 bases for V and 4 bases for J; bases not matched to a gene: 8. The CDR3 sequence is 16 residues long. CDR3 loop: CASSLDRGGKYNEQFF. DNA of the CDR3: TGTGCCAGCAGCTTGGACCGGGGGGGCAAATACAATGAGCAGTTCTTC. Full variable domain (outside the CDR3, taken from reference TRBV7-7 and TRBJ2-1): GAGVSQSPRYKVTKRGQDVTLRCDPISSHATLYWYQQALGQGPEFLTYFNYEAQPDKSGLPSDRFSAERPEGSISTLTIQRTEQRDSAMYRCASSLDRGGKYNEQFFGPGTRLTVL.

This chain joins TRBV6-4 and TRBJ2-1; 7 bases are shared with TRBD2. The CDR3 totals 15 residues. Germline CDR1 reads MRHNA; CDR2 reads SNTAGT. With 2 bases clipped from V and 3 bases from J, the junction kept 4 bases outside the gene matches. CDR3 DNA sequence: TGTGCCAGCAGTGACGTTCCGGGGGGCTACAATGAGCAGTTCTTC. It encodes CASSDVPGGYNEQFF.